This passage covers 31 T cell receptor beta chains from one sample sequenced in a study of blood T cell repertoires in COVID-19 (dated by TCRdb to 2020 to 2022). To prepare the library, the immunoSEQ multiplex PCR assay was applied. The table was pulled from immuneACCESS by TCRdb, which kept in-frame rearrangements only. Such tables lose some clones; where checked, under half of the loss comes from unresolved V genes, and the rest has no known cause. This sample lists 150,000 or so clones; roughly 86% were detected once. Roughly 15% of the sample lies in the top ten. The sample comprised peripheral blood. The source of these receptors is a human donor with acute or convalescent COVID-19. The donor label of this sample is uncertain.

The CDR3 region is CASSGQSRGNTIYF. In DNA form, the CDR3 reads TGTGCCAGCAGCGGACAGTCGCGCGGAAACACCATATATTTT. J is TRBJ1-3 and V is TRBV6-5; D may be TRBD1 (6 bases). Germline CDR1 reads MNHEY; CDR2 reads SVGAGI. CDR3 size: 14 residues. The germline V and J ends were trimmed by 6 bases and 4 bases, with 13 bases remaining between them.

This chain connects TRBV2 to TRBJ1-4, with D tentatively TRBD1 (5 bases). Germline values: CDR1 SNHLY, CDR2 FYNNEI. The CDR3 is 14 residues long. The germline V and J ends were trimmed by 6 bases and 5 bases, with 13 bases remaining between them. The CDR3 region is CASRGDSQNEKLFF. In DNA, the CDR3 is TGTGCCAGCAGAGGAGACAGTCAGAATGAAAAACTGTTTTTT.

The chain carries TRBV19 and TRBJ2-5; maybe TRBD1 (5 bases). The germline V gene encodes CDR1 LNHDA and CDR2 SQIVND (reference sequence). CDR3 size: 14 residues. V was shortened by 5 bases and J by 5 bases, with 15 bases between the two germline ends. Here the CDR3 reads CASSPSGNGETQYF. The CDR3 region has the DNA TGTGCCAGTAGTCCCTCAGGGAATGGGGAGACCCAGTACTTC.

As DNA, the CDR3 is TGTGCCTGGAGGAAAGACAGGGGGGGGACTGAAGCTTTCTTT. The encoded protein is CAWRKDRGGTEAFF. The rearrangement links TRBV30 to TRBJ1-1; 9 bases fit TRBD1. The CDR3 has 14 amino acids. Unmatched junction bases numbered 7, after V lost 3 bases and J lost 5 bases. CDR1 and CDR2 from the germline V gene are GTSNPN and SVGIG (reference sequence).

The chain joins TRBV11-1 to TRBJ2-3; 13 bases are shared with TRBD2. Trimming removed 5 bases from V and 5 bases from J; junction bases left unmatched: 7. CDR3 length equals 16 residues. In germline, CDR1 is SGHAT, CDR2 FQDESV (reference sequence). The CDR3 sequence: CASSGGLAGSRDTQYF. In DNA form, the CDR3 reads TGTGCCAGCAGCGGGGGACTAGCGGGGTCGAGAGATACGCAGTATTTT. Filled out from reference TRBV11-1 and TRBJ2-3, the complete variable domain reads EAEVAQSPRYKITEKSQAVAFWCDPISGHATLYWYRQILGQGPELLVQFQDESVVDDSQLPKDRFSAERLKGVDSTLKIQPAELGDSAMYLCASSGGLAGSRDTQYFGPGTRLTVL.

The chain employs TRBV10-3 and TRBJ1-3, with TRBD1 matching 8 bases. The germline gives CDR1 ENHRY, CDR2 SYGVKD. J was trimmed by 7 bases and V by 6 bases; bases with no gene match: 11. The CDR3 has 15 amino acids. The CDR3 loop is CAIRDPGQGRNTIYF. In nucleotides, the CDR3 is TGTGCCATCAGAGACCCAGGACAGGGAAGGAACACCATATATTTT.

V usage is TRBV4-2 and J usage is TRBJ2-2, with D possibly being TRBD1 (5 bases). Between the trimmed V and J ends, which lost 4 bases and 2 bases, there was a span of 8 bases. The CDR3 is 14 amino acids. Germline V gene data show CDR1 as LGHNA and CDR2 as YNFKEQ. This chain's CDR3 is CASSRQGNTGELFF. The CDR3 region has the DNA TGTGCCAGCAGCCGGCAGGGAAACACCGGGGAGCTGTTTTTT.

The gene calls are TRBV6-2 or TRBV6-3 and TRBJ1-5; TRBD1 is a possible D gene (5 bases). The CDR3 sequence is 14 residues long. The V gene's germline CDR1 is MNHEY and CDR2 SVGEGT. V lost 2 bases and J 6 bases, leaving 11 bases between the germline ends. The CDR3 is CASSYRQGSQPQHF. The CDR3 region has the DNA TGTGCCAGCAGTTACCGGCAGGGTAGTCAGCCCCAGCATTTT.

Note on this clone: At one of its ends the junction is not consistent with the germline gene, which may arise from a read error. The chain uses TRBV20-1 and TRBJ1-4, with D perhaps matching TRBD1 (5 bases). The CDR3 loop spans 10 amino acids. The V gene's germline CDR1 is DFQATT and CDR2 SNEGSKA (reference sequence). The DNA for the CDR3 is TGCAGTGCTAGAGAAGGGCGGGGGATTTTT. Protein: CSAREGRGIF.

This sequence joins TRBV4-3 and TRBJ2-7, with 9 positions matching TRBD1. V trimming: 4 bases; J trimming: 0 bases; junction bases outside the gene matches: 4. The CDR3 is made up of 15 amino acids. Per the germline V gene, CDR1 is LGHNA and CDR2 is YSLEER. Here the CDR3 DNA reads TGCGCCAGCAGCCCGGGACAGGGCTCCTCCTACGAGCAGTACTTC. This encodes CASSPGQGSSYEQYF.

The chain combines TRBV11-2 with TRBJ1-3, with D unclear. Trimming pared 5 bases from V and 0 bases from J, leaving 14 bases between. The germline V gene encodes CDR1 SGHAT and CDR2 FQNNGV. The CDR3 has 16 residues. CDR3 nucleotide sequence: TGTGCCAGCAGCCCTAGGAGGCCCCACTCTGGAAACACCATATATTTT. Protein: CASSPRRPHSGNTIYF. The whole variable domain, remainder taken from reference TRBV11-2 and TRBJ1-3, is EAGVAQSPRYKIIEKRQSVAFWCNPISGHATLYWYQQILGQGPKLLIQFQNNGVVDDSQLPKDRFSAERLKGVDSTLKIQPAKLEDSAVYLCASSPRRPHSGNTIYFGEGSWLTVV.

This clone was detected only once. Distinct nucleotide sequences in the sample also encode this CDR3. The gene calls are TRBV18 and TRBJ1-5, with D hard to call. Trimming removed 3 bases at V and 2 bases at J, with 11 bases between. The CDR3 sequence is 15 residues long. Germline loops: CDR1 KGHSH, CDR2 LQKENI. The CDR3 loop is CASSPADSRNQPQHF. The DNA of the CDR3 is TGTGCCAGCTCACCTGCAGATTCGCGCAATCAGCCCCAGCATTTT.

The V and J genes are TRBV11-2 and TRBJ1-2; TRBD1 is a possible D gene (6 bases). CDR1 and CDR2 (germline): SGHAT, FQNNGV. V lost 1 base, J lost 4 bases, and 10 bases lay in between. The CDR3 sequence is 14 residues long. The CDR3 here is CASSLGGLRYGYTF. In nucleotides, the CDR3 is TGTGCCAGCAGCTTAGGGGGGCTCCGCTATGGCTACACCTTC.

The CDR3 nucleotides read TGTGCCAGCAGCTTGTTTTCCAGGGGGTACAATGAGCAGTTCTTC. Translated: CASSLFSRGYNEQFF. The chain has TRBV5-6 and TRBJ2-1; 7 positions agree with TRBD1. V shed 1 base, J shed 4 bases, and the junction held 5 bases outside the gene matches. Germline V gene lookup returns CDR1 SGHDT and CDR2 YYEEEE. This CDR3 is built from 15 residues.

The chain employs TRBV12-3 or TRBV12-4 and TRBJ2-1; D might be TRBD2 (6 bases). The CDR3 runs 12 residues. V lost 8 bases and J 6 bases, leaving 11 bases between the germline ends. The CDR3 DNA follows: TGTGCCAGCGGAGGGGATGGCAATGAGCAGTTCTTC. Protein: CASGGDGNEQFF.

This sequence joins TRBV6-5 and TRBJ1-6; possible D gene TRBD1, 5 bases. The CDR3 consists of 13 residues. The V end lost 8 bases, the J end lost 4 bases, and 9 bases lay between the germline ends. Germline values: CDR1 MNHEY, CDR2 SVGAGI. CDR3 in DNA: TGTGCCAGCCAAGACAGATATAATTCACCCCTCCACTTT. Its protein product is CASQDRYNSPLHF.

This chain uses TRBV15 with TRBJ1-2; D perhaps matches TRBD1 (5 bases). CDR1 and CDR2 from the germline V gene are LNHNV and YYDKDF (reference sequence). The ends were cut back, 0 bases at V and 5 bases at J, with 13 bases in the middle. This CDR3 contains 15 residues. The CDR3 DNA sequence: TGTGCCACCAGCAGAGAACGGGGGGAAGGGTATGGCTACACCTTC. This codes for CATSRERGEGYGYTF. Combining the CDR3 with reference TRBV15 and TRBJ1-2 gives the whole variable domain DAMVIQNPRYQVTQFGKPVTLSCSQTLNHNVMYWYQQKSSQAPKLLFHYYDKDFNNEADTPDNFQSRRPNTSFCFLDIRSPGLGDTAMYLCATSRERGEGYGYTFGSGTRLTVV.

The chain is built from TRBV5-1 and TRBJ1-2; 7 bases align to TRBD1. Germline V CDR1 and CDR2: SGHRS, YFSETQ. The CDR3 contains 14 residues. J gave up 4 bases and V 5 bases, and 8 bases lay outside the gene matches. The CDR3: CASSNTGVGYGYTF. DNA for the CDR3: TGCGCCAGCAGTAACACAGGGGTAGGCTATGGCTACACCTTC.

This sequence joins TRBV6-1 and TRBJ1-1; a weak D match, TRBD1 (6 bases). This CDR3 is built from 14 residues. With 2 bases removed from V and 5 bases from J, the gap between germline ends came to 12 bases. Germline values: CDR1 MNHNS, CDR2 SASEGT. The CDR3 sequence: CASSERGGRTEAFF. The CDR3 DNA is TGTGCCAGCAGTGAAAGAGGGGGAAGGACTGAAGCTTTCTTT.

The V and J genes are TRBV3-1 (or the pseudogene TRBV3-2) and TRBJ1-1; no firm D call. V was trimmed by 3 bases and J by 4 bases, leaving 15 bases between them. Germline CDR1 reads LGHDT; CDR2 reads YNNKEL (reference sequence). The CDR3 has 15 amino acids. CDR3 loop: CASSQRELKSTEAFF. DNA for the CDR3: TGTGCCAGCAGCCAGAGGGAACTTAAGAGCACTGAAGCTTTCTTT.

Here the CDR3 DNA reads TGTGCCAGCAGCTCCGGGACAGGGGGCCTAATTGACTACGAGCAGTACTTC. Amino acid sequence: CASSSGTGGLIDYEQYF. The genes are TRBV5-4 and TRBJ2-7; 12 positions match TRBD1. The V gene end was trimmed by 3 bases and the J gene end by 3 bases; junction bases not matched to a gene: 10. This CDR3 contains 17 residues. Germline V CDR1 and CDR2: SGHNT, YYREEE (reference sequence).

This clone was observed a single time. This rearrangement joins TRBV19 to TRBJ2-7, with TRBD2 identical over 9 bases. Per germline, CDR1 LNHDA and CDR2 SQIVND (reference sequence). CDR3 size: 16 residues. Trimming at V came to 3 bases and at J to 6 bases, leaving 12 bases not matched to a gene. The CDR3 is CASSIISAGGPREQYF. Here the CDR3 DNA reads TGTGCCAGTAGTATTATCAGTGCGGGGGGGCCTCGCGAGCAGTACTTC. The full variable domain, its missing parts supplied by reference TRBV19 and TRBJ2-7, is DGGITQSPKYLFRKEGQNVTLSCEQNLNHDAMYWYRQDPGQGLRLIYYSQIVNDFQKGDIAEGYSVSREKKESFPLTVTSAQKNPTAFYLCASSIISAGGPREQYFGPGTRLTVT.

The chain links TRBV7-2 to TRBJ2-6; D ambiguous. This CDR3 has 14 residues. V lost 6 bases to trimming and J lost 0 bases, with 6 bases between them. Per the germline V gene, CDR1 is SGHTA and CDR2 is FQGNSA. In DNA form, the CDR3 reads TGTGCCAGCAGGTTTAACTCTGGGGCCAACGTCCTGACTTTC. The encoded protein is CASRFNSGANVLTF.

This sequence joins TRBV5-1 and TRBJ2-1, with D perhaps matching TRBD2 (6 bases). The V gene lost 1 base and the J gene lost 6 bases, with 11 bases spanning the gap. The CDR3 covers 14 residues. Per the germline V gene, CDR1 is SGHRS and CDR2 is YFSETQ. CDR3 nucleotide sequence: TGCGCCAGCAGCTTGTTGGGGGGTGCCAATGAGCAGTTCTTC. Its protein is CASSLLGGANEQFF. The whole variable domain, filled in from reference TRBV5-1 and TRBJ2-1, reads KAGVTQTPRYLIKTRGQQVTLSCSPISGHRSVSWYQQTPGQGLQFLFEYFSETQRNKGNFPGRFSGRQFSNSRSEMNVSTLELGDSALYLCASSLLGGANEQFFGPGTRLTVL.

This chain connects TRBV30 to TRBJ1-1, with D perhaps TRBD1 (5 bases). Trimming stripped 3 bases from V and 1 base from J, with 6 bases between. The CDR3 spans 12 residues. Per germline, CDR1 GTSNPN and CDR2 SVGIG (reference sequence). For the CDR3, the DNA is TGTGCCTGGAGGACAGAGAACACTGAAGCTTTCTTT. It codes for CAWRTENTEAFF.

The chain is built from TRBV11-2 and TRBJ1-2, with 7 bases fitting TRBD1. The CDR3 is made up of 16 amino acids. Germline V gene data show CDR1 as SGHAT and CDR2 as FQNNGV. J lost 5 bases, V lost 5 bases, and 14 bases had no gene match. CDR3 protein: CASSRGDSFSSYGYTF. The CDR3, as DNA: TGTGCCAGCAGCCGTGGGGACAGTTTCTCCTCTTATGGCTACACCTTC. The whole variable domain, remainder taken from reference TRBV11-2 and TRBJ1-2, is EAGVAQSPRYKIIEKRQSVAFWCNPISGHATLYWYQQILGQGPKLLIQFQNNGVVDDSQLPKDRFSAERLKGVDSTLKIQPAKLEDSAVYLCASSRGDSFSSYGYTFGSGTRLTVV.

V and J are TRBV5-1 and TRBJ2-7, with TRBD1 identical over 7 bases. Germline CDR1 is SGHRS and CDR2 is YFSETQ. The J segment lost 5 bases and the V segment lost 2 bases, leaving 4 bases of the junction unmatched. CDR3 size: 13 residues. The CDR3 DNA follows: TGCGCCAGCAGCTTACAGGGGTCCAACGAGCAGTACTTC. Its protein is CASSLQGSNEQYF.

The chain recombines TRBV7-8 with TRBJ2-4; 8 nucleotides align to TRBD1. Germline V CDR1 and CDR2: SGHVS, FQNEAQ. This CDR3 contains 15 residues. V trimming: 5 bases; J trimming: 5 bases; junction bases outside the gene matches: 8. CDR3 DNA sequence: TGTGCCAGCAGCCCGGACAGGGTTCGGGAAAACATTCAGTACTTC. Residues: CASSPDRVRENIQYF.

The V call is TRBV5-1, the J call TRBJ2-1; D gene ambiguous. The CDR3 is 12 amino acids. Germline CDR1 and CDR2: SGHRS and YFSETQ. V shed 2 bases and J shed 10 bases, with 10 bases lying between them. The CDR3 spells CASSFEAGEQFF. The CDR3 DNA follows: TGCGCCAGCAGCTTCGAGGCTGGGGAGCAGTTCTTC.

The genes are TRBV18 and TRBJ1-5, with D unresolved. The CDR3 runs to 14 residues. Per the germline V gene, CDR1 is KGHSH and CDR2 is LQKENI. V lost 6 bases to trimming and J lost 8 bases, with 17 bases between them. CDR3 region: CASSPSHGDKPQHF. The DNA for the CDR3 is TGTGCCAGCTCGCCCTCGCACGGGGATAAGCCCCAGCATTTT.

The V and J genes are TRBV5-4 and TRBJ2-1, with D unresolved. This CDR3 comprises 16 residues. V lost 6 bases and J 3 bases, leaving 19 bases between the germline ends. The germline V gene has CDR1 SGHNT and CDR2 YYREEE (reference sequence). The CDR3: CASTNLNPAGYNEQFF. The CDR3 DNA reads TGTGCCAGCACCAACCTTAACCCCGCCGGCTACAATGAGCAGTTCTTC.